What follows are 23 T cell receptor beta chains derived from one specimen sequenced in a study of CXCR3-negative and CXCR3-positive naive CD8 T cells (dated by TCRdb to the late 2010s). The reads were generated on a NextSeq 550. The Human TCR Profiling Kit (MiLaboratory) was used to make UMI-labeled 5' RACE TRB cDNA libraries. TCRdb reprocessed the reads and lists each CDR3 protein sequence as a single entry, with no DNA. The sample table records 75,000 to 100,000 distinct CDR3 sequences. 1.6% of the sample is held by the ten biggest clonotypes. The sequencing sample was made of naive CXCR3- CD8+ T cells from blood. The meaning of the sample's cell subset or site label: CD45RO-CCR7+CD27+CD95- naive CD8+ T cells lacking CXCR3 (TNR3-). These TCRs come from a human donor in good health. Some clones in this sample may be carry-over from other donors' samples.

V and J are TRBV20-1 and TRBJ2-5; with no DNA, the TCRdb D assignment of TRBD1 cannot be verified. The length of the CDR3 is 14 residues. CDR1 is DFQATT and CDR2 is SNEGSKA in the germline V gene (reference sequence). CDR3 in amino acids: CSARVDRAQETQYF.

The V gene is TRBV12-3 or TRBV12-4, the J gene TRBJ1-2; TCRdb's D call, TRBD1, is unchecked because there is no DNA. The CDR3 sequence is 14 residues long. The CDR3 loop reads CASRGTGTREGYTF.

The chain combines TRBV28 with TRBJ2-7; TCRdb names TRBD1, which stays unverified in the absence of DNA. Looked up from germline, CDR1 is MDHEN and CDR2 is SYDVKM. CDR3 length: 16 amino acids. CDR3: CASSSYIGTGTYEQYF.

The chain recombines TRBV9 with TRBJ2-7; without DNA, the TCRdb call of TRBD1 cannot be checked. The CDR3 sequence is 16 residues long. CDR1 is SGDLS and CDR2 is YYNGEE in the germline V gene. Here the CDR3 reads CASSPTGGFTSYEQYF.

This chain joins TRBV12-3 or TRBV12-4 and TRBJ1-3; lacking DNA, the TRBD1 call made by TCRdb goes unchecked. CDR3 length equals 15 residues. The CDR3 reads CASSPPGSSGNTIYF.

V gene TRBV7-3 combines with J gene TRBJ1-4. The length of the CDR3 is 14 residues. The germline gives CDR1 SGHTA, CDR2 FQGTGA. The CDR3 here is CASSLTFRNEKLFF. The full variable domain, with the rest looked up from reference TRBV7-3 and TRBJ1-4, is GAGVSQTPSNKVTEKGKYVELRCDPISGHTALYWYRQSLGQGPEFLIYFQGTGAADDSGLPNDRFFAVRPEGSVSTLKIQRTERGDSAVYLCASSLTFRNEKLFFGSGTQLSVL.

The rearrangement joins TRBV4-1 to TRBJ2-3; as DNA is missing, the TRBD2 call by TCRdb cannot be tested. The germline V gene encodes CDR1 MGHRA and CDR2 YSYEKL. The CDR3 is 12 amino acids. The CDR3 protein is CASSPGTRTQYF.

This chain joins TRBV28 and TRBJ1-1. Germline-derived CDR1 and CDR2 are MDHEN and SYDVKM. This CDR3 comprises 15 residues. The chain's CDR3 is CASFSRAASNTEAFF.

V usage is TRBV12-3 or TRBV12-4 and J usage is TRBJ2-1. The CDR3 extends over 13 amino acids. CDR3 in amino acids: CACSTSGYNEQFF.

The CDR3 reads CASTRGTGDMGGYEQYF. The rearrangement joins TRBV7-9 to TRBJ2-7; TCRdb selects TRBD1, and the lack of DNA leaves this call unchecked. This CDR3 has 17 residues. Germline assignment: CDR1 SEHNR and CDR2 FQNEAQ (reference sequence).

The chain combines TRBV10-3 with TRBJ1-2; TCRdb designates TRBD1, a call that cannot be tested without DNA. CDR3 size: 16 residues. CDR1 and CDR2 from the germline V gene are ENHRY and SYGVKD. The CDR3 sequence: CAISNSGTGDVDGYTF.

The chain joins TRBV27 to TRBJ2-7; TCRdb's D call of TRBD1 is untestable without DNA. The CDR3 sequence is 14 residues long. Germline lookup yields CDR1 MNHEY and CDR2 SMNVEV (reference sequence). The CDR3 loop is CASSFKGLAYEQYF.

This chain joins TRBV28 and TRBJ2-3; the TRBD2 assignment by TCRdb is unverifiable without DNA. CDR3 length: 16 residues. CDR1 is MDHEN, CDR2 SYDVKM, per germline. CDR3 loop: CAILARLAGATDTQYF.

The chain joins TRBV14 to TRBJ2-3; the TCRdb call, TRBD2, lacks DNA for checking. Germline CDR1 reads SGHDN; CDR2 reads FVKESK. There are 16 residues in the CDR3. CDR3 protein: CASSQGGGMLTDTQYF.

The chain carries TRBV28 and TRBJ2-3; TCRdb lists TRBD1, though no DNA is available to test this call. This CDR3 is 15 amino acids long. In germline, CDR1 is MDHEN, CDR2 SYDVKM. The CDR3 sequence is CASSPPLRGLDTQYF.

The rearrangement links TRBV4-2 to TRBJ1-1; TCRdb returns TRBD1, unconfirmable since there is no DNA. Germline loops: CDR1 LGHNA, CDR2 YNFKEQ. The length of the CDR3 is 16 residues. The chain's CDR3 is CASSQDFGQGRAEAFF.

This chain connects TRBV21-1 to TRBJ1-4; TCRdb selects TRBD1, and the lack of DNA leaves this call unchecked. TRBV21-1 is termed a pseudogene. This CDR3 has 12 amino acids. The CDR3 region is CATQDSNEKLFF.

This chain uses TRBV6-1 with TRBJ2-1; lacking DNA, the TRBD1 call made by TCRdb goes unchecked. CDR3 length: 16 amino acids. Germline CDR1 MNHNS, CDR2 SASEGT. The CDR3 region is CASSEVDRLSYNEQFF.

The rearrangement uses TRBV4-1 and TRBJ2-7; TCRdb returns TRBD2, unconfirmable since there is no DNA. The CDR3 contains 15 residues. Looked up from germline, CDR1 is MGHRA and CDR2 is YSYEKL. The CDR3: CASSQVEGDTYEQYF.

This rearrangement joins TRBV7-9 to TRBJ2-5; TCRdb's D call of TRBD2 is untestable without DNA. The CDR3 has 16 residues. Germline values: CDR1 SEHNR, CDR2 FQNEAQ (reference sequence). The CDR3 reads CASSLISGYYQETQYF.

The CDR3 sequence is CSVEDRGERETQYF. The chain recombines TRBV29-1 with TRBJ2-5; the TCRdb call, TRBD1, lacks DNA for checking. Germline CDR1 reads SQVTM; CDR2 reads ANQGSEA. CDR3 length: 14 residues. Full variable domain (rest looked up from reference TRBV29-1 and TRBJ2-5): SAVISQKPSRDICQRGTSLTIQCQVDSQVTMMFWYRQQPGQSLTLIATANQGSEATYESGFVIDKFPISRPNLTFSTLTVSNMSPEDSSIYLCSVEDRGERETQYFGPGTRLLVL.

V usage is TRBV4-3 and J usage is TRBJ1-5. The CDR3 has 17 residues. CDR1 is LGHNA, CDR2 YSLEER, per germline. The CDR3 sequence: CASSQEYLSQSNQPQHF.

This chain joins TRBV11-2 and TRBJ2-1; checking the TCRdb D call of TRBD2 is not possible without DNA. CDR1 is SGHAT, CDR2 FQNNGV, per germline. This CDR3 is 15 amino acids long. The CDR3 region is CASSSRLAGGNEEFF. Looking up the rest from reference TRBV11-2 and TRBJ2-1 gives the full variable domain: EAGVAQSPRYKIIEKRQSVAFWCNPISGHATLYWYQQILGQGPKLLIQFQNNGVVDDSQLPKDRFSAERLKGVDSTLKIQPAKLEDSAVYLCASSSRLAGGNEEFFGPGTRLTVL.